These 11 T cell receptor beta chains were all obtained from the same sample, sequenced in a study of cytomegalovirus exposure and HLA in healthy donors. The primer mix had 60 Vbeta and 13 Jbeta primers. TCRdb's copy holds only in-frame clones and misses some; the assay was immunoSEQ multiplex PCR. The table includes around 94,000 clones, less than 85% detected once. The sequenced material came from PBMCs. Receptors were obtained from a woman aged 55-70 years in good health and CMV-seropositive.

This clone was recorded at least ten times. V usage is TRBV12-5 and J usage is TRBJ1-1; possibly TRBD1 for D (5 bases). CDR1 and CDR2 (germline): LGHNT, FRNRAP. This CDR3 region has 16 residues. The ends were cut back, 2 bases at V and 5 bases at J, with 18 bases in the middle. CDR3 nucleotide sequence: TGTGCTAGTGGTTTGTACCCACCGGGGGAGGTTACTGAAGCTTTCTTT. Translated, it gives CASGLYPPGEVTEAFF.

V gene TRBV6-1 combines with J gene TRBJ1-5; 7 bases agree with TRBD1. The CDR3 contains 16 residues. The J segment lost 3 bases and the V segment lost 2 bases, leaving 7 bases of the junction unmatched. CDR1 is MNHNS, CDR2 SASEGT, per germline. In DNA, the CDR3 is TGTGCCAGCAGTGAAACCCCGGGACAGTTCAATCAGCCCCAGCATTTT. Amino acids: CASSETPGQFNQPQHF.

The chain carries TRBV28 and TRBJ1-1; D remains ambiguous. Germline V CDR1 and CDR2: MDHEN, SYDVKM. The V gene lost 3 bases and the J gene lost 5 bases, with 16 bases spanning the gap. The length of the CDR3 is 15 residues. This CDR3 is CASSFTEEGRTEAFF. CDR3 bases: TGTGCCAGCAGTTTTACAGAGGAAGGGAGAACTGAAGCTTTCTTT. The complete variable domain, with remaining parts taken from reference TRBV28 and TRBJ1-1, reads DVKVTQSSRYLVKRTGEKVFLECVQDMDHENMFWYRQDPGLGLRLIYFSYDVKMKEKGDIPEGYSVSREKKERFSLILESASTNQTSMYLCASSFTEEGRTEAFFGQGTRLTVV.

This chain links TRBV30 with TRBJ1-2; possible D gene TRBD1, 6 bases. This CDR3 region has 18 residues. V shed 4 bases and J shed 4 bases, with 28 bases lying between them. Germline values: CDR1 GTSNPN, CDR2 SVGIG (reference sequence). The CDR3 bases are TGTGCCTGGACTCCTTTGGGGGCGCGACGATCGGTGGGCTATGGCTACACCTTC. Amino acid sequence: CAWTPLGARRSVGYGYTF.

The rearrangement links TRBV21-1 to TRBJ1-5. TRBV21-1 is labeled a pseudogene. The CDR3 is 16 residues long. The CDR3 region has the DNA TGTGCCAGCAGCCTTAGGAGGGGGAGGGATCTTCAGCCCCAGCATTTT. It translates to CASSLRRGRDLQPQHF.

This CDR3 reads CATSRDREGVQPQHF. The CDR3 DNA is TGTGCCACCAGCAGGGACAGGGAGGGGGTTCAGCCCCAGCATTTT. The chain has TRBV15 and TRBJ1-5; 8 bases map to TRBD1. This CDR3 is 15 amino acids long. The germline CDR1 and CDR2 sequences are LNHNV and YYDKDF (reference sequence). Trimming at V came to 3 bases and at J to 6 bases, leaving 7 bases not matched to a gene. Looking up the rest from reference TRBV15 and TRBJ1-5 gives the full variable domain: DAMVIQNPRYQVTQFGKPVTLSCSQTLNHNVMYWYQQKSSQAPKLLFHYYDKDFNNEADTPDNFQSRRPNTSFCFLDIRSPGLGDTAMYLCATSRDREGVQPQHFGDGTRLSIL.

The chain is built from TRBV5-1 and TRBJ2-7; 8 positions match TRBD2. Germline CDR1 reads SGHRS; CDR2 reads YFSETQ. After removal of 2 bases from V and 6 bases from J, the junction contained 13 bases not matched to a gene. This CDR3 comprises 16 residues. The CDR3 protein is CASSFLRGSGMSEQYF. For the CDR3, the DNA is TGCGCCAGCAGCTTCCTACGAGGTAGCGGGATGTCCGAGCAGTACTTC.

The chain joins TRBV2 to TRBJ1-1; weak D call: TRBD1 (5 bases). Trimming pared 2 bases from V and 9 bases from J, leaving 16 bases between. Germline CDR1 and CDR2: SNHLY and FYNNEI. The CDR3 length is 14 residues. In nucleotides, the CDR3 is TGTGCCAGCAGTGAATTACAAGGGGTGCTTAAAGCTTTCTTT. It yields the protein CASSELQGVLKAFF.

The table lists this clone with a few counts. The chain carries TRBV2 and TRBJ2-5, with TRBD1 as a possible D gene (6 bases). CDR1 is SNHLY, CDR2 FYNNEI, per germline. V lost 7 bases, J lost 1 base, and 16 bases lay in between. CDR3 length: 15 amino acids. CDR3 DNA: TGTGCCAGCACCCCGGATGGGGGCCGCCAAGAGACCCAGTACTTC. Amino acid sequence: CASTPDGGRQETQYF.

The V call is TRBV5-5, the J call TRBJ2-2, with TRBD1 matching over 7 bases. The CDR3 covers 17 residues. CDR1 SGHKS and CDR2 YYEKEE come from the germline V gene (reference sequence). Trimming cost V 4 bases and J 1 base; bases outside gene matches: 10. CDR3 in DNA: TGTGCCAGCAGCCTGGGACAGAGCCGATGGAACACCGGGGAGCTGTTTTTT. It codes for CASSLGQSRWNTGELFF.

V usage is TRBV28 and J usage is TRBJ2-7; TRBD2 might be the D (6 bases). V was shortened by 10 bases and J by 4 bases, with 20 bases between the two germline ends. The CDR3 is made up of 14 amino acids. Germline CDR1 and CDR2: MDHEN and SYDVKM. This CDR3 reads CATQGGPFLYEQYF. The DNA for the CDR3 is TGTGCCACCCAGGGAGGCCCGTTCCTTTACGAGCAGTACTTC.